What follows are 9 T cell receptor beta chains derived from one specimen sequenced in a study of CD8+CD57+ T cells in acquired aplastic anemia (dated 2018 in TCRdb). Sequenced on an Illumina HiSeq 2000. Profiling of TCR beta VDJ combinations and CDR3 sequences used genomic DNA as the template. The public reads were reprocessed in TCRdb via fastp at Q25 and MiXCR, keeping in-frame beta chains. Under each unique CDR3 protein, matching rows form one entry showing the most common genes and DNA. This sample has 50,000 to 65,000 distinct CDR3 sequences in its table, and less than 65% of those were observed once. The top ten hold about 2.5% of the sample. The specimen was sorted CD4+, CD8+, or CD8+CD57+ T cells (not recorded which) from PBMCs. These receptors were taken from a human donor in good health, serving as a control.

This clonotype was seen repeatedly, ten times or more. The chain couples TRBV7-9 to TRBJ1-1; D is unclear. Germline V gene lookup returns CDR1 SEHNR and CDR2 FQNEAQ (reference sequence). The V end lost 6 bases, the J end lost 10 bases, and 9 bases lay between the germline ends. The CDR3 has 10 amino acids. For the CDR3, the DNA is TGTGCCAGCAGTTCCCAGTTAGCTTTCTTT. Residues: CASSSQLAFF. The complete variable domain, with remaining parts taken from reference TRBV7-9 and TRBJ1-1, reads DTGVSQNPRHKITKRGQNVTFRCDPISEHNRLYWYRQTLGQGPEFLTYFQNEAQLEKSRLLSDRFSAERPKGSFSTLEIQRTEQGDSAMYLCASSSQLAFFGQGTRLTVV.

J is TRBJ2-3 and V is TRBV5-1; perhaps TRBD1 as D (6 bases). The V gene's germline CDR1 is SGHRS and CDR2 YFSETQ. The length of the CDR3 is 16 residues. V dropped 0 bases and J dropped 0 bases, with 11 bases sitting between them. Here the CDR3 reads CASSLGGRGSTDTQYF. CDR3 DNA sequence: TGCGCCAGCAGCTTGGGGGGGCGCGGGAGCACAGATACGCAGTATTTT.

A few counts support this clonotype. V and J are TRBV6-1 and TRBJ1-1; 7 bases fit TRBD1. Germline-derived CDR1 and CDR2 are MNHNS and SASEGT. The CDR3 has 14 residues. With V trimmed by 5 bases and J by 3 bases, 6 bases remained unmatched. The CDR3, as DNA: TGTGCCAGCAGTAGCAGGGGGGAGGACACTGAAGCTTTCTTT. Its translation is CASSSRGEDTEAFF.

This clonotype was counted between two and nine times. The chain uses TRBV3-1 and TRBJ1-2; weak D call: TRBD1 (5 bases). The germline V gene has CDR1 LGHDT and CDR2 YNNKEL (reference sequence). The CDR3 is made up of 16 amino acids. Trimming shortened V by 0 bases and J by 6 bases, and 17 bases separated the two germline ends. The CDR3 bases are TGTGCCAGCAGCCAAGACTTGGGACTTGGGGCGAATGGCTACACCTTC. It encodes CASSQDLGLGANGYTF. Drawing the rest from reference TRBV3-1 and TRBJ1-2, the complete variable domain is DTAVSQTPKYLVTQMGNDKSIKCEQNLGHDTMYWYKQDSKKFLKIMFSYNNKELIINETVPNRFSPKSPDKAHLNLHINSLELGDSAVYFCASSQDLGLGANGYTFGSGTRLTVV.

This clonotype was counted many times. The chain has TRBV6-4 and TRBJ2-7; D might be TRBD2 (6 bases). The V end lost 1 base, the J end lost 1 base, and 14 bases lay between the germline ends. Germline V gives CDR1 MRHNA, CDR2 SNTAGT. The CDR3 is 16 residues long. CDR3 coding DNA: TGTGCCAGCAGTGACTTGGGGGGAAGACGGTCCTACGAGCAGTACTTC. Its translation is CASSDLGGRRSYEQYF.

J is TRBJ2-7 and V is TRBV20-1, with 7 bases fitting TRBD1. The CDR3 covers 14 residues. V trimming: 3 bases; J trimming: 2 bases; junction bases outside the gene matches: 7. Per the germline V gene, CDR1 is DFQATT and CDR2 is SNEGSKA (reference sequence). In nucleotides, the CDR3 is TGCAGTGCTAGGGAACAGGGGAAAGCCTACGAGCAGTACTTC. Translating gives CSAREQGKAYEQYF.

V usage is TRBV15 and J usage is TRBJ1-1, with 7 bases identical to TRBD1. V shed 11 bases, J shed 3 bases, and the junction held 9 bases outside the gene matches. From germline, CDR1 is LNHNV and CDR2 YYDKDF (reference sequence). CDR3 length: 13 amino acids. CDR3 in amino acids: CAVEQGEDTEAFF. The CDR3 nucleotides read TGTGCCGTCGAGCAGGGGGAGGACACTGAAGCTTTCTTT.

Ten or more counts support this clonotype. The chain carries TRBV5-1 and TRBJ1-2; TRBD1 might be the D (5 bases). The CDR3 covers 13 residues. Germline CDR1 SGHRS, CDR2 YFSETQ. V lost 5 bases, J lost 6 bases, and 14 bases lay in between. The CDR3 bases are TGCGCCAGCAGGGAGGGGCTACTCCATGGCTACACCTTC. Encoded protein: CASREGLLHGYTF.

This chain uses TRBV4-2 with TRBJ2-1; 11 bases are a match to TRBD2. Trimming removed 2 bases from V and 0 bases from J; junction bases left unmatched: 9. CDR3 length: 19 amino acids. From germline, CDR1 is LGHNA and CDR2 YNFKEQ. Written as DNA, the CDR3 is TGTGCCAGCAGCCAACTAGCGGGAGGTCCCACGAACTCCTACAATGAGCAGTTCTTC. It specifies CASSQLAGGPTNSYNEQFF.